The rows below give T cell receptor beta chains drawn from one sample of a study of blood T cells in healthy people across ages. TCRdb called the 5' RACE reads again in MiXCR, with one record for every CDR3 protein. The table records roughly 1,800,000 distinct CDR3 sequences, around 48% of them present only once. The specimen sequenced was blood. The receptors derive from a woman in her 40s in good health. Each CDR3 is given with its conserved first and last residue. D genes are given only for firm matches. The size field is filled for only some rows; it gives once, few, many or a size class.

clone_size	v_call	d_call	j_call	cdr3_nt	cdr3_aa
NA	TRBV20-1	NA	TRBJ1-5	TGCAGTGCTAGGAGGGAGACAGGCCTATGGAGCAATCAGCCCCAGCATTTT	CSARRETGLWSNQPQHF
NA	TRBV9	TRBD1	TRBJ2-4	TGTGCCAGCAGCGTTACACAGGGGGCGACCAAAAACATTCAGTACTTC	CASSVTQGATKNIQYF
few	TRBV29-1	NA	TRBJ2-5	TGCAGCGCCACGGTCGGGCAGGGTGGAGAGACCCAGTACTTC	CSATVGQGGETQYF
NA	TRBV6-2/TRBV6-3	NA	TRBJ1-2	TGTGCCAGCAGTTATACCGTCGCCGGCTACACCTTC	CASSYTVAGYTF
NA	TRBV11-2	NA	TRBJ2-1	TGTGCCAGCAGACAAAACAGGGCCGGGTACAATGAGCAGTTCTTC	CASRQNRAGYNEQFF
NA	TRBV9	TRBD2	TRBJ2-3	TGTGCCAGCAGCGGAGGAGCGGGGGGGCCGAATACGCAGTATTTT	CASSGGAGGPNTQYF
few	TRBV6-5	TRBD1	TRBJ1-1	TGTGCCAGCAGTTCCGGGACAGGGTTGAACACTGAAGCTTTCTTT	CASSSGTGLNTEAFF
NA	TRBV28	TRBD2	TRBJ2-3	TGTGCCAGCAGTTTTCCTTTAGCGGGGACCCTTCTAGATACGCAGTATTTT	CASSFPLAGTLLDTQYF
few	TRBV3-1	NA	TRBJ2-1	TGTGCCAGCAGCGACCCCCTTACGAGGGCTGATGAGCAGTTCTTC	CASSDPLTRADEQFF
NA	TRBV7-8	NA	TRBJ2-3	TGTGCCAGCAGCTTAGTAGGTTCCGAGAGGACAGATACGCAGTATTTT	CASSLVGSERTDTQYF
few	TRBV5-6	NA	TRBJ2-1	TGTGCCAGCAGCTTGGATTTGGGGCCCGGGGGTGAGCAGTTCTTC	CASSLDLGPGGEQFF
NA	TRBV28	NA	TRBJ1-4	TGTGCCAGCAGAAGACCTAATGAAAAACTGTTTTTT	CASRRPNEKLFF
few	TRBV2	NA	TRBJ2-3	TGTGCCAGCGCGACATACACCGACAGCACAGATACGCAGTATTTT	CASATYTDSTDTQYF
NA	TRBV11-1	TRBD2	TRBJ2-1	TGTGCCAGCAGTACTAGCGGGGTATACAATGAGCAGTTCTTC	CASSTSGVYNEQFF
once	TRBV6-5	NA	TRBJ1-2	TGTGCCAGCAGTTACTCGATCAGCGGAAACTATGGCTACACCTTC	CASSYSISGNYGYTF
NA	TRBV7-2	NA	TRBJ2-7	TGTGCCAGCAGCTCCCTTTCGACAGGACTCTACGAGCAGTACTTC	CASSSLSTGLYEQYF
few	TRBV5-1	NA	TRBJ2-1	TGCGCCAGCAGCTTGGCCGTCCACCCCAATGAGCAGTTCTTC	CASSLAVHPNEQFF
few	TRBV7-8	NA	TRBJ2-5	TGTGCCAGCAGCTTAAAACCCAGGGGAGGAGAGACCCAGTACTTC	CASSLKPRGGETQYF
NA	TRBV10-2	NA	TRBJ2-7	TGCGCCAGCAGACTGGACTTACGTTCCTACGAGCAGTACTTC	CASRLDLRSYEQYF
NA	TRBV7-2	NA	TRBJ2-3	TGTGCCAGCAGCCAAACTAGTGGCCCAGGTGATACGCAGTATTTT	CASSQTSGPGDTQYF
NA	TRBV6-6	TRBD2	TRBJ2-7	TGTGCCAGCCGCGGGGGAAGTTGGGAGCAGTACTTC	CASRGGSWEQYF
NA	TRBV4-1	NA	TRBJ2-1	TGCGCCAGCAGTTTTGTTGCGACCTACAATGAGCAGTTCTTC	CASSFVATYNEQFF
NA	TRBV24-1	NA	TRBJ2-3	TGTGCCACCAGTGATTTCCCTCAGCGCACAGATACGCAGTATTTT	CATSDFPQRTDTQYF
NA	TRBV13	NA	TRBJ2-7	TGTGCCAGCAGCTTAGGGACAGGGACTATCGAGCAGTACTTC	CASSLGTGTIEQYF
NA	TRBV24-1	TRBD2	TRBJ2-5	TGTGCCACCAGTAGCGGGGGGCGGAGGTACTTC	CATSSGGRRYF
few	TRBV5-5	TRBD2	TRBJ2-1	TGTGCCAGCACCCGGGACTACTACAATGAGCAGTTCTTC	CASTRDYYNEQFF
NA	TRBV4-3	NA	TRBJ2-1	TGCGCCAGCAGCCAAGATAAGGGGAGAGGCGAGCAGTTCTTC	CASSQDKGRGEQFF
NA	TRBV7-2	NA	TRBJ2-5	TGTGCCAGCAGATCGGGGAATGAGCAGTACTTC	CASRSGNEQYF
NA	TRBV7-2	NA	TRBJ2-1	TGTGCCAGCAGCCTACTTAGAACACAGTTTGGGAATGAGCAGTTCTTC	CASSLLRTQFGNEQFF
NA	TRBV10-3	NA	TRBJ2-1	TGTGCCATCAGCGCTGCCGACAGGACTACCTACGAGCAGTTCTTC	CAISAADRTTYEQFF
many	TRBV12-3/TRBV12-4	TRBD2	TRBJ2-1	TGTGCCAGCAGCCCAGCGGGGGGGAGACCCAATGAGCAGTTCTTC	CASSPAGGRPNEQFF
few	TRBV7-2	TRBD1	TRBJ2-3	TGTGCCAGCAGCTTAAAGAGGGGGCGAGCAGATACGCAGTATTTT	CASSLKRGRADTQYF
few	TRBV15	NA	TRBJ2-7	TGTGCCACCAGCAGCCCGGGCAGGGACTACGAGCAGTACTTC	CATSSPGRDYEQYF
NA	TRBV12-3/TRBV12-4	TRBD1	TRBJ2-1	TGTGCCAGCAACGTACAGGGGTTAGGATACAATGAGCAGTTCTTC	CASNVQGLGYNEQFF
NA	TRBV6-4	TRBD1	TRBJ2-1	TGTGCCAGCAGCGTAGACAGGGGGTCCCTGCAGTTCTTC	CASSVDRGSLQFF
few	TRBV4-1	TRBD2	TRBJ2-5	TGCGCCAGCAGCCAATGGGTAGGGACTAGTGACGAGACCCAGTACTTC	CASSQWVGTSDETQYF
few	TRBV12-3/TRBV12-4	NA	TRBJ2-4	TGTGCCAGTATTAACAGGGAGAGAGGAAACATTCAGTACTTC	CASINRERGNIQYF
NA	TRBV4-1	TRBD1	TRBJ1-5	TGCGCCAGCAGCCAAGGACAGGGGGCCTACAATCAGCCCCAGCATTTT	CASSQGQGAYNQPQHF
NA	TRBV5-6	TRBD2	TRBJ2-5	TGTGCCAGCAGCCTCCTAGCGGGGGGGCGCGTGACCCAGTACTTC	CASSLLAGGRVTQYF
few	TRBV6-6	NA	TRBJ1-1	TGTGCCAGCACCATTAGGGGCAGCACTGAAGCTTTCTTT	CASTIRGSTEAFF
NA	TRBV6-2/TRBV6-3	NA	TRBJ2-1	TGTGCCAGCAGTTACTCGGGGCAGGCCGGGAATGAGCAGTTCTTC	CASSYSGQAGNEQFF
once	TRBV6-6	TRBD2	TRBJ2-4	TGTGCCAGCAGTCCCCTCGGCGGGAGCTCAAACATTCAGTACTTC	CASSPLGGSSNIQYF
NA	TRBV7-2	TRBD1	TRBJ1-2	TGTGCCAGCAGCCCCCTCCCGACAGGGGTCTATGGCTACACCTTC	CASSPLPTGVYGYTF
once	TRBV20-1	TRBD1	TRBJ2-7	TGCAGTGCAGACAGGGGCAATGAGCAGTACTTC	CSADRGNEQYF
NA	TRBV24-1	TRBD2	TRBJ2-1	TGTGCCACCAGTGACCCGGGACTAGCGGGGGGGCGCGCCTACAATGAGCAGTTCTTC	CATSDPGLAGGRAYNEQFF
NA	TRBV28	TRBD1	TRBJ1-6	TGTGCCAGCAGAAGGGGGCGCAGTCCCTATAATTCACCCCTCCACTTT	CASRRGRSPYNSPLHF
NA	TRBV12-3/TRBV12-4	NA	TRBJ2-4	TGTGCCAGCAGTCGCCGGGACTTTCTAGCCAAAAACATTCAGTACTTC	CASSRRDFLAKNIQYF
NA	TRBV27	NA	TRBJ2-3	TGTGCCGGCAGCCCCAGGGGCAGCACAGATGCGCAGTATTTT	CAGSPRGSTDAQYF
NA	TRBV20-1	NA	TRBJ2-1	TGCAATGCCCTTGAACCGTATGAGCAGTTCTTC	CNALEPYEQFF
NA	TRBV29-1	NA	TRBJ2-3	TGCAGTGTGCGCGGGATGCCGAGGTCAGATACGCAGTATTTT	CSVRGMPRSDTQYF
few	TRBV5-1	TRBD2	TRBJ2-1	TGCGCCAGCAGCTTGGGTGACGGGACTAGCGGGGGGTACAATGAGCAGTTCTTC	CASSLGDGTSGGYNEQFF
NA	TRBV28	NA	TRBJ2-7	TGTGCCAGCAGTCCCCCGGGACCAAATTTGGACGAGCAGTACTTC	CASSPPGPNLDEQYF
few	TRBV20-1	TRBD2	TRBJ2-3	TGCAGTGCTAGAGAATCCTATCTAGCGGGGGGTTCCACAGATACGCAGTATTTT	CSARESYLAGGSTDTQYF
few	TRBV21-1	NA	TRBJ2-6	TGTGCCAGCAGCAAACCTACTTACCTATTACAGGGGCCCGGGGCCAACGTCCTGACTTTC	CASSKPTYLLQGPGANVLTF
NA	TRBV4-1	TRBD2	TRBJ2-1	TGCGCCAGCAGCCAAGTTGGAAGCGGGGTCAACAATGAGCAGTTCTTC	CASSQVGSGVNNEQFF